The rows below give T cell receptor beta chains drawn from one sample of a study of blood T cells in healthy people across ages. MiXCR, applied by TCRdb to the 5' RACE reads, yields one record per CDR3 protein. Altogether roughly 800,000 distinct CDR3 sequences are present, 20% to 25% being singletons, with the ten largest covering 9.4%. These data also featured in a second study, about T cells of mothers and their children.

The sample taken for sequencing was blood. These receptors were taken from a boy between 10 and 17 years old in good health. The CDR3 runs from the conserved cysteine through the conserved F or W. D genes are given only for firm matches. Clone size is given for some rows only: seen once, a few or many times, or a class if the clone is expanded.

TRBJ1-1 | . | TRBV19 | once | CASSIGLRGSSEAFF | TGTGCCAGTAGTATTGGGCTACGAGGGAGCTCTGAAGCTTTCTTT
TRBJ1-1 | TRBD1 | TRBV2 | . | CASSDLPWDSDTEAFF | TGTGCCAGCAGTGACTTGCCTTGGGACAGCGACACTGAAGCTTTCTTT
TRBJ2-1 | TRBD2 | TRBV2 | few | CASSDPLAGGIYEQFF | TGTGCCAGCAGTGATCCGCTAGCGGGAGGGATCTATGAGCAGTTCTTC
TRBJ2-3 | TRBD1 | TRBV5-1 | . | CASSFGTDWGTDTQYF | TGCGCCAGCAGCTTTGGGACAGACTGGGGCACAGATACGCAGTATTTT
TRBJ2-5 | TRBD1 | TRBV29-1 | few | CSALDRGPKETQYF | TGCAGCGCACTGGACAGGGGCCCTAAGGAGACCCAGTACTTC
TRBJ1-4 | . | TRBV7-2 | . | CASSLQGSTNEKLFF | TGTGCCAGCAGCCTTCAGGGGTCAACTAATGAAAAACTGTTTTTT
TRBJ1-5 | . | TRBV6-2/TRBV6-3 | once | CATKDGNQPQHF | TGTGCCACCAAAGACGGGAATCAGCCCCAGCATTTT
TRBJ1-2 | TRBD1 | TRBV11-1 | few | CASSLASGQGNYGYTF | TGTGCCAGCAGCTTAGCCTCCGGACAGGGGAACTATGGCTACACCTTC
TRBJ2-1 | . | TRBV29-1 | . | CSVVAFSYNEQFF | TGCAGCGTTGTGGCCTTCTCCTACAATGAGCAGTTCTTC
TRBJ2-5 | . | TRBV21-1 | . | CASIRSPDVGGDKETQYF | TGTGCCAGCATCCGGAGCCCCGACGTCGGGGGGGATAAAGAGACCCAGTACTTC
TRBJ1-2 | . | TRBV5-1 | few | CASSPRESSYGYTF | TGCGCCAGCAGCCCCAGGGAGAGTAGCTATGGCTACACCTTC
TRBJ1-1 | . | TRBV2 | . | CASSEPEADTEAFF | TGTGCCAGCAGTGAGCCAGAAGCGGACACTGAAGCTTTCTTT
TRBJ2-1 | TRBD2 | TRBV2 | . | CASSGLAGGIENEQFF | TGTGCCAGCAGTGGGTTAGCGGGAGGAATTGAAAATGAGCAGTTCTTC
TRBJ1-4 | . | TRBV29-1 | . | CSAGGSTNEKLFF | TGCAGCGCCGGGGGCTCAACTAATGAAAAACTGTTTTTT
TRBJ2-5 | . | TRBV9 | . | CASSVGAVEETQYF | TGTGCCAGCAGCGTAGGGGCGGTGGAAGAGACCCAGTACTTC
TRBJ2-7 | . | TRBV9 | few | CASSVGGQIYEQYF | TGTGCCAGCAGCGTGGGGGGACAGATCTACGAGCAGTACTTC
TRBJ2-1 | . | TRBV20-1 | few | CSASTIAPYNEQFF | TGCAGTGCTAGTACTATAGCGCCCTACAATGAGCAGTTCTTC
TRBJ2-3 | . | TRBV7-2 | . | CASTLPGEGTQYF | TGTGCCAGCACCCTTCCGGGGGAAGGTACGCAGTATTTT
TRBJ2-7 | TRBD2 | TRBV2 | few | CASSVGREGYEQYF | TGTGCCAGCAGTGTCGGGCGGGAGGGCTACGAGCAGTACTTC
TRBJ2-5 | . | TRBV11-3 | . | CASSLGLEGRFETQYF | TGTGCCAGCAGCTTAGGTCTGGAGGGAAGGTTTGAGACCCAGTACTTC
TRBJ2-1 | TRBD2 | TRBV20-1 | few | CSAVTSGGYSEQFF | TGCAGTGCCGTAACTAGCGGGGGCTACAGTGAGCAGTTCTTC
TRBJ2-7 | . | TRBV7-2 | few | CASSLARSAASFEQYF | TGTGCCAGCAGCTTAGCGCGGTCGGCGGCGTCCTTTGAGCAGTACTTC
TRBJ2-5 | TRBD2 | TRBV6-2/TRBV6-3 | . | CASKASGAQETQYF | TGTGCCAGCAAGGCTAGCGGGGCTCAAGAGACCCAGTACTTC
TRBJ2-2 | . | TRBV2 | few | CASRRNLNTGELFF | TGTGCCAGCAGGAGAAACCTTAACACCGGGGAGCTGTTTTTT
TRBJ2-7 | . | TRBV29-1 | few | CSVVGSGIGEQYF | TGCAGCGTTGTTGGTTCAGGGATCGGCGAGCAGTACTTC
TRBJ1-6 | . | TRBV5-1 | few | CASSLGLGVSSYNSPLHF | TGCGCCAGCAGCTTGGGCCTGGGGGTGAGCTCCTATAATTCACCCCTCCACTTT
TRBJ2-5 | TRBD2 | TRBV20-1 | . | CSARRTSGTETQYF | TGCAGTGCTAGAAGGACTAGCGGGACAGAGACCCAGTACTTC
TRBJ1-4 | . | TRBV12-3/TRBV12-4 | . | CASSGREKLFF | TGTGCCAGCAGTGGACGAGAAAAACTGTTTTTT
TRBJ1-6 | . | TRBV18 | few | CASSPQGDNSPLHF | TGTGCCAGCTCACCACAGGGAGATAATTCACCCCTCCACTTT
TRBJ1-2 | . | TRBV4-2 | . | CASSQGLEANYGYTF | TGTGCCAGCAGCCAAGGTTTAGAGGCTAACTATGGCTACACCTTC
TRBJ1-2 | . | TRBV20-1 | . | CSARGGTQRWTF | TGCAGTGCTAGAGGTGGGACGCAGCGTTGGACCTTC
TRBJ1-5 | . | TRBV27 | few | CASSFSGGQPQHF | TGTGCCAGCAGTTTCTCGGGCGGGCAGCCCCAGCATTTT
TRBJ2-7 | TRBD2 | TRBV29-1 | many | CSARGLADSYEQYF | TGCAGCGCCAGGGGACTAGCGGACTCCTACGAGCAGTACTTC
TRBJ1-4 | . | TRBV6-5 | few | CASSFRTETNEKLFF | TGTGCCAGCAGTTTCCGGACGGAAACTAATGAAAAACTGTTTTTT
TRBJ2-7 | . | TRBV3-1 | few | CASSQGRDISYEQYF | TGTGCCAGCAGCCAAGGCCGGGACATTTCCTACGAGCAGTACTTC
TRBJ1-3 | TRBD1 | TRBV27 | . | CASSLSWQGANTIYF | TGTGCCAGCAGTTTATCGTGGCAGGGGGCAAACACCATATATTTT
TRBJ2-3 | TRBD2 | TRBV4-1 | . | CASSQRMTSGGTDTQYF | TGCGCCAGCAGCCAGAGAATGACTAGCGGGGGCACAGATACGCAGTATTTT
TRBJ1-2 | TRBD1 | TRBV20-1 | few | CSTDIGQGNGYTF | TGCAGCACAGATATCGGACAGGGAAATGGCTACACCTTC